The T cell receptor (beta chain) described here comes from a study of cytomegalovirus exposure and HLA in healthy donors. Counting both end residues, the CDR3 totals 12 amino acids. The PCR employed 60 Vbeta primers together with 13 Jbeta primers. Using immunoSEQ multiplex PCR, the repertoire was profiled, and TCRdb retains in-frame clones only, with some absent. Found here are roughly 200,000 clones, almost 70% of them singletons; the top ten hold less than 3%. On this clone itself: Its antigen remains unknown. The CDR3 end shows no conserved phenylalanine or tryptophan, and so a read error is likely. The DNA is omitted, as the CDR3 cannot be located on it reliably, and the CDR3 follows TCRdb's listing.

Study-wide results and limits: The authors reported that TCR beta sequences could predict HLA-A and HLA-B alleles. These predictions were accurate for most subjects in the first cohort.

Input material: PBMCs. The chain employs TRBV21-1 and TRBJ1-1. TRBV21-1 is flagged as a pseudogene. This clonotype was obtained from a middle-aged man in good health and CMV-seropositive. CDR3 amino acids: CASINGNTEAFL.